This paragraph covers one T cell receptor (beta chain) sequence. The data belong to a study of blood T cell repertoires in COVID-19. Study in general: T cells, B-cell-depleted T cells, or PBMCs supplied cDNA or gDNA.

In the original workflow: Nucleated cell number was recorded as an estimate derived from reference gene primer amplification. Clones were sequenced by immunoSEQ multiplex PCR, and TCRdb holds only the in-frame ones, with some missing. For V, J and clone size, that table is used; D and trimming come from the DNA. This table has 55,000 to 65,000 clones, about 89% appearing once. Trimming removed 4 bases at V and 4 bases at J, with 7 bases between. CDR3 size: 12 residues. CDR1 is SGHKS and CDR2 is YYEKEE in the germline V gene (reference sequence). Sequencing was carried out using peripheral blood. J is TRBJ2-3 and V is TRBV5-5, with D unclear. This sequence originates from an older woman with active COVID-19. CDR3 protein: CASSPKPDTQYF. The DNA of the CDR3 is TGTGCCAGCAGCCCTAAACCAGATACGCAGTATTTT. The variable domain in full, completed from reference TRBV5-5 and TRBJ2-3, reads DAGVTQSPTHLIKTRGQQVTLRCSPISGHKSVSWYQQVLGQGPQFIFQYYEKEERGRGNFPDRFSARQFPNYSSELNVNALLLGDSALYLCASSPKPDTQYFGPGTRLTVL.